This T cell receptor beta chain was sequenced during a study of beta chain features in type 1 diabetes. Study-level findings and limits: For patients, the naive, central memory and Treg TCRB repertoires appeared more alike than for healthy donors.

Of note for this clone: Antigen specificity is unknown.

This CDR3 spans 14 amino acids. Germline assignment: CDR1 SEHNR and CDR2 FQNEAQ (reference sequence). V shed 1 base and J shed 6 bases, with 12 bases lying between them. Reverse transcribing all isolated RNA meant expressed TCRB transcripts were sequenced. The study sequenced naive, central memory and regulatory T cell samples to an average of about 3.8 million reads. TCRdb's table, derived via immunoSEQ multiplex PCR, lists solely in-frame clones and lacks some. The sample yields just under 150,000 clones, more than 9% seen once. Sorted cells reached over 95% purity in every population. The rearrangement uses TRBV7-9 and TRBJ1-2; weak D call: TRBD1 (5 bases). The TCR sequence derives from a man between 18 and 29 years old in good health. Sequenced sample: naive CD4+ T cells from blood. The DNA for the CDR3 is TGTGCCAGCAGCTTAGGAGTAGGGGAAGATGGCTACACCTTC. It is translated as CASSLGVGEDGYTF. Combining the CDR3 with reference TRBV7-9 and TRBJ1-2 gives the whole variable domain DTGVSQNPRHKITKRGQNVTFRCDPISEHNRLYWYRQTLGQGPEFLTYFQNEAQLEKSRLLSDRFSAERPKGSFSTLEIQRTEQGDSAMYLCASSLGVGEDGYTFGSGTRLTVV.